This entry lists 6 T cell receptor beta chains sequenced from one sample in a study of shared T cell receptors in the human thymus. This table comes from immunoSEQ multiplex PCR, and its TCRdb copy is limited to in-frame clones, with some not included. The top ten hold around 0.013% of the sample, which has roughly 550,000 clones, about 84% seen once. Separately, the same data were catalogued under a study of human thymus T cells.

Sequenced input: thymocytes. These receptors all come from a boy in the first two years of life with a congenital heart defect.

The chain carries TRBV19 and TRBJ1-5, with D hard to call. V was cut by 6 bases and J by 0 bases, with 12 bases left in between. Germline V gives CDR1 LNHDA, CDR2 SQIVND (reference sequence). The CDR3 is 15 amino acids. CDR3 sequence: CASRSKLYSNQPQHF. The CDR3 nucleotides are TGTGCCAGTAGGAGTAAGCTCTATAGCAATCAGCCCCAGCATTTT.

This CDR3 reads CASSLGTSSSYEQYF. The CDR3 region has the DNA TGTGCCAGCAGTTTGGGGACTAGTAGCTCCTACGAGCAGTACTTC. The chain employs TRBV28 and TRBJ2-7, with 8 nucleotides matching TRBD2. The CDR3 covers 15 residues. The J segment lost 0 bases and the V segment lost 3 bases, leaving 4 bases of the junction unmatched. The germline V gene has CDR1 MDHEN and CDR2 SYDVKM.

The chain links TRBV15 to TRBJ1-2; D is undetermined. The V gene lost 5 bases and the J gene lost 2 bases, with 12 bases spanning the gap. CDR3 length: 14 residues. Germline V gene lookup returns CDR1 LNHNV and CDR2 YYDKDF (reference sequence). CDR3 bases: TGTGCCACCAGCCGGGAGGGAAACAACTATGGCTACACCTTC. Its translation: CATSREGNNYGYTF.

This clone has just a few counts. CDR3 amino acids: CASEGFAYEQYF. CDR3 sequence (DNA): TGTGCCAGCGAGGGCTTCGCCTACGAGCAGTACTTC. The J gene is TRBJ2-7, the V gene TRBV28; weak D call: TRBD2 (5 bases). V lost 8 bases and J 2 bases, leaving 10 bases between the germline ends. This CDR3 is built from 12 residues. Germline-derived CDR1 and CDR2 are MDHEN and SYDVKM. The variable domain in full, with the rest retrieved from reference TRBV28 and TRBJ2-7, is DVKVTQSSRYLVKRTGEKVFLECVQDMDHENMFWYRQDPGLGLRLIYFSYDVKMKEKGDIPEGYSVSREKKERFSLILESASTNQTSMYLCASEGFAYEQYFGPGTRLTVT.

This clone showed up just a few times. J is TRBJ2-7 and V is TRBV7-2; D gene ambiguous. Germline values: CDR1 SGHTA, CDR2 FQGNSA. This CDR3 spans 14 amino acids. Trimming stripped 2 bases from V and 2 bases from J, with 10 bases between. CDR3 bases: TGTGCCAGCAGCTTAAGAAGCGACGCCTACGAGCAGTACTTC. Its protein is CASSLRSDAYEQYF. Supplemented by reference TRBV7-2 and TRBJ2-7, the full variable domain reads GAGVSQSPSNKVTEKGKDVELRCDPISGHTALYWYRQSLGQGLEFLIYFQGNSAPDKSGLPSDRFSAERTGGSVSTLTIQRTQQEDSAVYLCASSLRSDAYEQYFGPGTRLTVT.

This chain joins TRBV28 and TRBJ2-7, with 10 bases identical to TRBD1. The CDR3 sequence is 16 residues long. The V segment lost 6 bases and the J segment 0 bases; nucleotides outside the gene matches: 8. Germline loops: CDR1 MDHEN, CDR2 SYDVKM. The chain's CDR3 is CASRPDRGRGSYEQYF. As DNA, the CDR3 is TGTGCCAGCAGACCAGACAGGGGGCGAGGCTCCTACGAGCAGTACTTC.